The text below deals with one TCR beta chain. The CDR3 has 13 amino acids. V lost 6 bases and J lost 7, with 13 bases in between. CDR1 is LNHDA, CDR2 SQIVND, per germline (reference sequence). Generated by immunoSEQ multiplex PCR, the TCRdb table keeps only in-frame clones and is missing some. The table shows a few hundred thousand clones, with about 88% occurring only once. The entry originates in a study of blood T cell repertoires in COVID-19. Turning to the study itself: Sources were T cells, B-cell-depleted T cells, or PBMCs; the material itself was cDNA or gDNA.

The age range of participants was 18 to 89 years, with residence in approximately 25 US areas. Cohorts were determined from participant-reported clinical history. The clonotype originates from a woman under 40 who had recovered from COVID-19. The specimen sequenced was PBMCs or T cells enriched from blood (not recorded which). V gene TRBV19 combines with J gene TRBJ1-5; D may be TRBD1 (6 bases). CDR3 coding DNA: TGTGCCAGTAGGCCGGGGGGCGGACAGCCCCAGCATTTT. Translated: CASRPGGGQPQHF.